This is a list of T cell receptor beta chains from one sample in a study of cytomegalovirus exposure and HLA in healthy donors. Clones were read by immunoSEQ multiplex PCR, and TCRdb kept only the in-frame ones, dropping some. The sample shows about 210,000 clones, roughly 82% of them seen only once. The sequenced sample was PBMCs. The source of these receptors is a man aged 35 to 55 in good health and CMV-seropositive. The conserved cysteine and the conserved F or W are not part of the CDR3 here. The order of the fields is V gene, J gene, CDR3 protein.

TRBV6-5	TRBJ1-1	ASSYSGGSMAF
TRBV6-5	TRBJ1-1	ASSYSQGYTEAF
TRBV5-1	TRBJ2-4	ASSSITFGKNIQY
TRBV5-1	TRBJ2-7	ASSLSQVEGSEQY
TRBV10-3	TRBJ2-7	AISEGTREQY
TRBV9	TRBJ2-7	ASSHSTGTSYDEQY
TRBV7-9	TRBJ1-6	ASRPGTEGSPLH
TRBV6-1	TRBJ2-3	ASSRLAGNTDTQY
TRBV7-9	TRBJ2-7	ASSEGGISESRYEQY
TRBV6-1	TRBJ1-2	ASSADRGPYGYT
TRBV7-2	TRBJ1-5	ASSSGQRNQPQH
TRBV11-3	TRBJ1-1	ASSLEGWRNTEAF
TRBV19	TRBJ1-2	ASSIGEWADYGYT
TRBV10-3	TRBJ2-5	AIGTGEETQY
TRBV15	TRBJ2-2	ATSRDLGGANTGELF
TRBV5-1	TRBJ2-5	ASSLAPGKETQY
TRBV29-1	TRBJ1-3	SVLGGHFSGNTIY
TRBV9	TRBJ1-1	ASSVVPGNTEAF
TRBV4-1	TRBJ1-1	ASSQGTGDTEAF
TRBV10-2	TRBJ2-4	ASVGQRGKNIQY
TRBV5-1	TRBJ2-1	ASSLVGGSYNEQF
TRBV27	TRBJ2-1	ASRLAGYNEQF
TRBV27	TRBJ2-1	ASSALGGPYNEQF
TRBV7-9	TRBJ2-1	ASSLSGLPGNEQF
TRBV11-2	TRBJ2-3	ASSLGLAVDTQY
TRBV6-1	TRBJ2-1	ASSVGLAGMTYNEQF
TRBV4-1	TRBJ1-1	ASSLLRSPNTEAF
TRBV11-3	TRBJ1-3	ASSSGGGNTIY
TRBV29-1	TRBJ1-3	SVEPSSGNTIY
TRBV7-2	TRBJ2-6	ASSLSGGSYSGANVLT
TRBV5-1	TRBJ2-3	ASSSMTASTDTQY
TRBV4-2	.	ASSQDTVSEQY
TRBV6-1	TRBJ1-5	ASSGRWEAGSNQPQH
TRBV6-1	TRBJ1-2	ASSEGTGLYGYT
TRBV7-2	TRBJ2-4	ASSLVGGRVNIQY
TRBV7-9	TRBJ2-3	ASSLRKAGHSTDTQY
TRBV6-5	TRBJ1-1	ASSFSIRGNTEAF
TRBV5-1	TRBJ2-7	ASSSTSGSLYEQY
TRBV6-5	TRBJ2-5	ASSLGTSQETQY
TRBV10-2	TRBJ2-1	ASSATGQLSYNEQF
TRBV7-2	TRBJ2-1	ASSPWTSRSSYNEQF
TRBV11-2	TRBJ1-1	ASSLEFRGSEAF
TRBV29-1	TRBJ2-1	SVDSGSSYNEQF
TRBV5-1	TRBJ1-5	ASSLAAGYQPQH
TRBV27	TRBJ2-3	ASSLAGEDTQY
TRBV7-8	TRBJ1-2	ASSARGRGPPGYT
TRBV4-3	TRBJ2-7	ASSQDGGRIYEQY
TRBV6-1	TRBJ2-7	ASSSRENYEQY
TRBV2	TRBJ2-1	ASSPQARFGQF
TRBV25-1	TRBJ1-2	ASSESQGNYGYT
TRBV30	TRBJ2-1	AWSAFGQGTIDEQF
TRBV6-1	TRBJ1-4	ASSDGTANEKLF
TRBV9	TRBJ2-2	ASSVSGNTGELF
TRBV11-3	TRBJ2-2	ASSFRRARELF
TRBV5-6	TRBJ1-1	ASSFLQGANTEAF
TRBV7-9	TRBJ1-4	ASSLRQGNEKLF
TRBV5-1	TRBJ1-1	ASSLNAGGTEAF
TRBV4-1	TRBJ2-5	ASSQAGGGGGETQY
TRBV11-3	TRBJ1-1	ASSRSGEAF
TRBV29-1	TRBJ2-2	SVEGQGLNTGELF